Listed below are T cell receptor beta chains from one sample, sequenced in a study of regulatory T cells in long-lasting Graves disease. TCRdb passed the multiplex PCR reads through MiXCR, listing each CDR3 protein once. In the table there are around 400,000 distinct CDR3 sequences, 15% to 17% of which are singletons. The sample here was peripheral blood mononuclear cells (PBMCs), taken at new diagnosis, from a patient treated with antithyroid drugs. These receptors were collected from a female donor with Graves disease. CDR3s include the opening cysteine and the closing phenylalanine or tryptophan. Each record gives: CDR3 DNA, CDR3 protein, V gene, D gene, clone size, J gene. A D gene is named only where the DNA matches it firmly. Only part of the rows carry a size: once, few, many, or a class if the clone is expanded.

CDR3 DNA: TGTGCCAGCAGTTTAGACCCCGGGAGCTACACCTTC; CDR3 protein: CASSLDPGSYTF; V gene: TRBV12-3/TRBV12-4; D gene: NA; clone size: NA; J gene: TRBJ1-2
CDR3 DNA: TGTGCCAGCAGCTTAGGGGGGGCGCTCGGAAACACCATATATTTT; CDR3 protein: CASSLGGALGNTIYF; V gene: TRBV7-2; D gene: NA; clone size: NA; J gene: TRBJ1-3
CDR3 DNA: TGTGCCAGCAGCTTAGATTTGTCAGTGCTGAACACTGAAGCTTTCTTT; CDR3 protein: CASSLDLSVLNTEAFF; V gene: TRBV7-6; D gene: NA; clone size: many; J gene: TRBJ1-1
CDR3 DNA: TGCGCCAGCAGCCATAAACGCAATTGGGGGCCTTCACCCCTCCACTTT; CDR3 protein: CASSHKRNWGPSPLHF; V gene: TRBV4-1; D gene: NA; clone size: many; J gene: TRBJ1-6
CDR3 DNA: TGTGCCACGCGGATCTTCTCTGGGGCCAACGTCCTGACTTTC; CDR3 protein: CATRIFSGANVLTF; V gene: TRBV27; D gene: NA; clone size: many; J gene: TRBJ2-6
CDR3 DNA: TGTGCCAGCAGCGTAGTCCTGAACACCGGGGAGCTGTTTTTT; CDR3 protein: CASSVVLNTGELFF; V gene: TRBV9; D gene: NA; clone size: many; J gene: TRBJ2-2
CDR3 DNA: TGCGCCAGCAGCCACGGTGGGACGGATGGCTACACCTTC; CDR3 protein: CASSHGGTDGYTF; V gene: TRBV5-1; D gene: NA; clone size: many; J gene: TRBJ1-2
CDR3 DNA: TGTGCCAGCAGTACCCGTCTGGAAGCTAACTATGGCTACACCTTC; CDR3 protein: CASSTRLEANYGYTF; V gene: TRBV27; D gene: NA; clone size: NA; J gene: TRBJ1-2
CDR3 DNA: TGTGCCAGTAGTATTCGACAGGGCTCTGGGGCCAACGTCCTGACTTTC; CDR3 protein: CASSIRQGSGANVLTF; V gene: TRBV19; D gene: TRBD1; clone size: NA; J gene: TRBJ2-6
CDR3 DNA: TGTGCCAGCAGTGATGGGGAGGAGACCCAGTACTTC; CDR3 protein: CASSDGEETQYF; V gene: TRBV6-2/TRBV6-3; D gene: NA; clone size: many; J gene: TRBJ2-5
CDR3 DNA: TGTGCCATCAGGGGCCTAACTGGGGCCAACGTCCTGACTTTC; CDR3 protein: CAIRGLTGANVLTF; V gene: TRBV10-3; D gene: NA; clone size: many; J gene: TRBJ2-6
CDR3 DNA: TGTGCCAGCGGAAGGGTAGCGGTCCTGGTATATGGCTACACCTTC; CDR3 protein: CASGRVAVLVYGYTF; V gene: TRBV2; D gene: NA; clone size: many; J gene: TRBJ1-2
CDR3 DNA: TGTGCCAGCAGCTCAACTAGCGGGAGGGCCGATGAGCAGTTCTTC; CDR3 protein: CASSSTSGRADEQFF; V gene: TRBV7-8; D gene: TRBD2; clone size: few; J gene: TRBJ2-1
CDR3 DNA: TGTGCCAGCAGCTTTCGCGGGACTAATGAAAAACTGTTTTTT; CDR3 protein: CASSFRGTNEKLFF; V gene: TRBV5-8; D gene: NA; clone size: many; J gene: TRBJ1-4
CDR3 DNA: TGTGCCACGCAGCCGGGACTGGGGAACACTGAAGCTTTCTTT; CDR3 protein: CATQPGLGNTEAFF; V gene: TRBV10-3; D gene: NA; clone size: many; J gene: TRBJ1-1
CDR3 DNA: TGTGCCAGCAACACTCAGGGCGGCGGGCCCCAGCATTTT; CDR3 protein: CASNTQGGGPQHF; V gene: TRBV12-3/TRBV12-4; D gene: NA; clone size: many; J gene: TRBJ1-5
CDR3 DNA: TGTGCCAGCAGTGAATATGAAGCAGAGAAGTCCTACGAGCAGTACTTC; CDR3 protein: CASSEYEAEKSYEQYF; V gene: TRBV25-1; D gene: NA; clone size: NA; J gene: TRBJ2-7
CDR3 DNA: TGCAGTGCTCAAGAAGGACTCGGCTCCCACGAGCAGTACTTC; CDR3 protein: CSAQEGLGSHEQYF; V gene: TRBV20-1; D gene: NA; clone size: many; J gene: TRBJ2-7
CDR3 DNA: TGTGCCAGCAGTCCACATCCTGGAGCTCTTGAAGCTTTCTTT; CDR3 protein: CASSPHPGALEAFF; V gene: TRBV7-3; D gene: NA; clone size: NA; J gene: TRBJ1-1
CDR3 DNA: TGCAGCGCTCGACAGGGGCCTTCGAGCAATCAGCCCCAGCATTTT; CDR3 protein: CSARQGPSSNQPQHF; V gene: TRBV29-1; D gene: TRBD1; clone size: many; J gene: TRBJ1-5
CDR3 DNA: TGTGCCAGCTCACTAGGACATTACAACTATGGCTACACCTTC; CDR3 protein: CASSLGHYNYGYTF; V gene: TRBV12-3/TRBV12-4; D gene: NA; clone size: many; J gene: TRBJ1-2
CDR3 DNA: TGCGCCAGCAGCTTGGGAGGACAGGGCTACGGGGAGCTGTTTTTT; CDR3 protein: CASSLGGQGYGELFF; V gene: TRBV5-1; D gene: TRBD1; clone size: many; J gene: TRBJ2-2
CDR3 DNA: TGTGCCAGCGGACGGGGGCGGACTGAAGCTTTCTTT; CDR3 protein: CASGRGRTEAFF; V gene: TRBV6-2/TRBV6-3; D gene: NA; clone size: many; J gene: TRBJ1-1
CDR3 DNA: TGTGCCAGCAGTGGGGCTAGCGGGGGGACATATATCAGACACGAAGAAAACATTCAGTACTTC; CDR3 protein: CASSGASGGTYIRHEENIQYF; V gene: TRBV6-1; D gene: TRBD2; clone size: many; J gene: TRBJ2-4
CDR3 DNA: TGTGCCAGTCTGGCGGGGGGCCAGGATACGCAGTATTTT; CDR3 protein: CASLAGGQDTQYF; V gene: TRBV6-1; D gene: TRBD2; clone size: NA; J gene: TRBJ2-3
CDR3 DNA: TGTGCCAGCAGCTTAGGCTGGGACTCGATAGGAAACACCATATATTTT; CDR3 protein: CASSLGWDSIGNTIYF; V gene: TRBV7-2; D gene: NA; clone size: many; J gene: TRBJ1-3
CDR3 DNA: TGTGCCTGGAGTGAGGGGACAACTAGCACAGATACGCAGTATTTT; CDR3 protein: CAWSEGTTSTDTQYF; V gene: TRBV30; D gene: NA; clone size: few; J gene: TRBJ2-3
CDR3 DNA: TGTGCCAGTAGTACCAGGGGAAGGACTGAAGCTTTCTTT; CDR3 protein: CASSTRGRTEAFF; V gene: TRBV19; D gene: NA; clone size: many; J gene: TRBJ1-1
CDR3 DNA: TGTGCCAGCAGCTCCATCCCAGAGGCCAGCGGCTACACCTTC; CDR3 protein: CASSSIPEASGYTF; V gene: TRBV5-5; D gene: NA; clone size: NA; J gene: TRBJ1-2
CDR3 DNA: TGCAGTGCTAGAGATACCGGGACTAGCTCCTACAATGAGCAGTTCTTC; CDR3 protein: CSARDTGTSSYNEQFF; V gene: TRBV20-1; D gene: TRBD2; clone size: NA; J gene: TRBJ2-1
CDR3 DNA: TGTGCCAGCGGGGGGACTAACTATGGCTACACCTTC; CDR3 protein: CASGGTNYGYTF; V gene: TRBV28; D gene: NA; clone size: NA; J gene: TRBJ1-2
CDR3 DNA: TGTGCCAGCAGCTTATTGGGGGGTTATAGCACAGATACGCAGTATTTT; CDR3 protein: CASSLLGGYSTDTQYF; V gene: TRBV11-1; D gene: NA; clone size: many; J gene: TRBJ2-3
CDR3 DNA: TGTGCCAGCAGTGGCGGACTAGCGGGAGGATACTACAATGAGCAGTTCTTC; CDR3 protein: CASSGGLAGGYYNEQFF; V gene: TRBV12-3/TRBV12-4; D gene: TRBD2; clone size: many; J gene: TRBJ2-1
CDR3 DNA: TGTGCCAGCAGTGCCACTACTGACACGAGCTTC; CDR3 protein: CASSATTDTSF; V gene: TRBV6-1; D gene: NA; clone size: many; J gene: TRBJ2-5
CDR3 DNA: TGTGCCAGCAGCTTAGCGAACACAAGGAACACTGAAGCTTTCTTT; CDR3 protein: CASSLANTRNTEAFF; V gene: TRBV7-9; D gene: NA; clone size: many; J gene: TRBJ1-1
CDR3 DNA: TGTGCCAGCCGGGGGGACAGCGAGACCCAGTACTTC; CDR3 protein: CASRGDSETQYF; V gene: TRBV2; D gene: NA; clone size: many; J gene: TRBJ2-5
CDR3 DNA: TGTGCCAGCAGCCAATTTTACTGGACAGGGGAAGACTATGGCTACACCTTC; CDR3 protein: CASSQFYWTGEDYGYTF; V gene: TRBV5-5; D gene: TRBD1; clone size: many; J gene: TRBJ1-2
CDR3 DNA: TGTGCCAGCAGTGAGGTTCGTGGCTTCGGGACAGGGAGCAACGAGCAGTACTTC; CDR3 protein: CASSEVRGFGTGSNEQYF; V gene: TRBV2; D gene: TRBD1; clone size: many; J gene: TRBJ2-7
CDR3 DNA: TGTGCCACCAGCAGACAAACCGGGACAGGGGGCTATCAGCCCCAGCATTTT; CDR3 protein: CATSRQTGTGGYQPQHF; V gene: TRBV15; D gene: TRBD1; clone size: NA; J gene: TRBJ1-5
CDR3 DNA: TGTGCCAGCAGCGTAGGGTCGGCGGTCTCCTACGAGCAGTACTTC; CDR3 protein: CASSVGSAVSYEQYF; V gene: TRBV9; D gene: NA; clone size: few; J gene: TRBJ2-7
CDR3 DNA: TGCGCCAGCAGCCAAGAATTCGGGACCGAGCAGTACTTC; CDR3 protein: CASSQEFGTEQYF; V gene: TRBV4-3; D gene: NA; clone size: many; J gene: TRBJ2-7
CDR3 DNA: TGCGCCAGCAGGCGGTTTCCGGGAGGTCCGGGCACCTTC; CDR3 protein: CASRRFPGGPGTF; V gene: TRBV4-1; D gene: NA; clone size: many; J gene: TRBJ1-2
CDR3 DNA: TGCGCCAGCAGCTTGGGTATCGTGAACACTGAAGCTTTCTTT; CDR3 protein: CASSLGIVNTEAFF; V gene: TRBV5-1; D gene: NA; clone size: many; J gene: TRBJ1-1